The 28 T cell receptor beta chains reported below all come from one sample, sequenced in a study of PD-1 blockade in classical Hodgkin lymphoma. Time point denoted: cycle 4 day 1 (C4D1), after five to seven weeks of nivolumab. All patients relapsed after autologous stem cell transplantation, and brentuximab vedotin exposure varied. Data came from immunoSEQ multiplex PCR; TCRdb stores just in-frame clones and leaves some out. The data contain tens of thousands of clones, roughly 73% of them singletons. The sample here was peripheral blood mononuclear cells (PBMCs), taken before the fourth cycle of nivolumab. The receptors shown here come from a human donor with classical Hodgkin lymphoma.

J is TRBJ2-3 and V is TRBV19, with TRBD1 identical over 8 bases. Germline V gene sequence: CDR1 LNHDA, CDR2 SQIVND (reference sequence). The CDR3 covers 16 residues. Trimming cost V 4 bases and J 4 bases; bases outside gene matches: 10. This chain's CDR3 is CASSTRTGRFSDTQYF. As DNA, the CDR3 is TGTGCCAGTAGTACCCGGACAGGGAGATTCTCAGATACGCAGTATTTT.

This chain joins TRBV4-1 and TRBJ1-2; a possible D gene is TRBD1 (6 bases). In germline, CDR1 is MGHRA, CDR2 YSYEKL. The CDR3 length is 12 residues. Trimming took 0 bases from V and 13 from J, leaving 12 bases between them. CDR3 protein: CASSQEARQVTF. In nucleotides, the CDR3 is TGCGCCAGCAGCCAAGAGGCTCGACAGGTCACCTTC.

The genes are TRBV25-1 and TRBJ2-7; D unresolved. Germline V CDR1 and CDR2: MGHDK, SYGVNS. The CDR3 covers 12 residues. The V and J ends lost 3 bases and 4 bases respectively, with 7 bases between them. Here the CDR3 DNA reads TGTGCCAGCAGTGACTACTCTTACGAGCAGTACTTC. Translation gives CASSDYSYEQYF.

The chain links TRBV7-2 to TRBJ2-3, with D unclear. CDR1 SGHTA and CDR2 FQGNSA come from the germline V gene. The V and J ends lost 5 bases and 6 bases respectively, with 18 bases between them. The CDR3 consists of 15 residues. CDR3 in DNA: TGTGCCAGCAGCCAGACTCAAGCTTGGTTGGATACGCAGTATTTT. It encodes CASSQTQAWLDTQYF.

This clone occurred a few times. The chain has TRBV7-8 and TRBJ2-7; TRBD2 matches at 7 bases. Losses at the gene ends were 3 bases for V and 6 bases for J; bases not matched to a gene: 8. Looked up from germline, CDR1 is SGHVS and CDR2 is FQNEAQ. The CDR3 is 14 residues long. The CDR3 is CASSFRRESPEQYF. The CDR3 coding sequence is TGTGCCAGCAGCTTCCGGCGGGAGTCACCCGAGCAGTACTTC.

The V and J genes are TRBV7-8 and TRBJ2-2; D might be TRBD1 (6 bases). This CDR3 spans 16 amino acids. V gave up 5 bases and J gave up 1 base, with 14 bases separating them. Germline values: CDR1 SGHVS, CDR2 FQNEAQ. CDR3: CASSAQGQRNTGELFF. In nucleotides, the CDR3 is TGTGCCAGCAGCGCGCAGGGACAACGGAACACCGGGGAGCTGTTTTTT.

This rearrangement joins TRBV6-1 to TRBJ2-7; D possibly matches TRBD1 or TRBD2 (6 bases each). Germline V CDR1 and CDR2: MNHNS, SASEGT. Trimming stripped 0 bases from V and 4 bases from J, with 25 bases between. This CDR3 has 19 amino acids. The CDR3 DNA reads TGTGCCAGCAGTGAAGCTAGGACAGCGGGTGTCGGTCGGGCATACGAGCAGTACTTC. Its protein product is CASSEARTAGVGRAYEQYF.

This chain links TRBV5-1 with TRBJ2-3, with D tentatively TRBD1 (6 bases). V was shortened by 4 bases and J by 4 bases, with 13 bases between the two germline ends. The CDR3 sequence is 14 residues long. Germline loops: CDR1 SGHRS, CDR2 YFSETQ. As DNA, the CDR3 is TGCGCCAGCAGCCTTACTTCAGGGGCAGATACGCAGTATTTT. Translated, it gives CASSLTSGADTQYF.

This chain uses TRBV10-3 with TRBJ2-3, with a possible D match to TRBD1 (6 bases). This CDR3 is built from 15 residues. V was cut by 1 base and J by 3 bases, with 11 bases left in between. The germline V gene encodes CDR1 ENHRY and CDR2 SYGVKD. CDR3 sequence: CAISEYRTATDTQYF. The CDR3 nucleotides read TGTGCCATCAGTGAGTACCGGACAGCTACAGATACGCAGTATTTT.

There are a few counts of this clone. V and J are TRBV4-1 and TRBJ1-1, with a tentative D call TRBD1 (6 bases). This CDR3 contains 13 residues. Germline assignment: CDR1 MGHRA and CDR2 YSYEKL. The ends were cut back, 4 bases at V and 1 base at J, with 7 bases in the middle. The DNA for the CDR3 is TGCGCCAGCAGCCTACAGGGGAACACTGAAGCTTTCTTT. Its translation: CASSLQGNTEAFF.

The V and J genes are TRBV19 and TRBJ1-2; D perhaps matches TRBD1 (6 bases). The CDR3 totals 15 residues. Trimming stripped 10 bases from V and 3 bases from J, with 21 bases between. From germline, CDR1 is LNHDA and CDR2 SQIVND (reference sequence). The CDR3 nucleotides are TGTGCCACTACCCCCGGGGGGCGCGTCCACTATGGCTACACCTTC. This gives the protein CATTPGGRVHYGYTF.

At least ten counts were recorded for this clone. The chain couples TRBV7-9 to TRBJ1-5; no definite D call. The CDR3 length is 13 residues. Trimming took 6 bases from V and 2 from J, leaving 8 bases between them. CDR1 SEHNR and CDR2 FQNEAQ come from the germline V gene (reference sequence). The CDR3 DNA reads TGTGCCAGCAGGGGTAGCGGCAATCAGCCCCAGCATTTT. Its translation: CASRGSGNQPQHF.

CDR3 bases: TGCGCCAGCAGCTTTTTCAGGGTCCTCCCCTACGAGCAGTACTTC. This sequence encodes CASSFFRVLPYEQYF. V gene TRBV5-1 combines with J gene TRBJ2-7, with D possibly being TRBD1 (5 bases). V gave up 2 bases and J gave up 2 bases, with 14 bases separating them. The length of the CDR3 is 15 residues. From germline, CDR1 is SGHRS and CDR2 YFSETQ.

This clone was counted between two and nine times. The chain combines TRBV7-9 with TRBJ2-7; 9 nucleotides line up with TRBD1. Trimming at V came to 7 bases and at J to 6 bases, leaving 10 bases not matched to a gene. Per the germline V gene, CDR1 is SEHNR and CDR2 is FQNEAQ (reference sequence). This CDR3 has 14 residues. The CDR3 loop is CASTMLGQGGEQYF. The CDR3 DNA reads TGTGCCAGCACCATGCTGGGACAGGGTGGCGAGCAGTACTTC.

The V and J genes are TRBV6-1 and TRBJ2-4; 8 nucleotides agree with TRBD1. Germline V lookup: CDR1 MNHNS, CDR2 SASEGT. The CDR3 consists of 14 residues. Germline trimming cut 4 bases from V and 4 bases from J; bases unmatched to any gene: 3. The CDR3 here is CASSGTGWKNIQYF. As DNA, the CDR3 is TGTGCCAGCAGTGGGACAGGGTGGAAAAACATTCAGTACTTC.

This chain joins TRBV7-2 and TRBJ2-1; D may be TRBD1 (6 bases). Between the trimmed V and J ends, which lost 3 bases and 5 bases, there was a span of 11 bases. This CDR3 contains 14 residues. Germline CDR1 reads SGHTA; CDR2 reads FQGNSA. The CDR3 DNA sequence: TGTGCCAGCAGCTTCTACGGACAGAACAATGAGCAGTTCTTC. This translates into CASSFYGQNNEQFF.

The chain has TRBV9 and TRBJ1-1, with 10 bases aligning to TRBD1. Trimming cost V 4 bases and J 3 bases; bases outside gene matches: 6. CDR1 and CDR2 (germline): SGDLS, YYNGEE. The CDR3 runs to 15 residues. DNA for the CDR3: TGTGCCAGCAGCCCTTTAGGGACAGGGGACACTGAAGCTTTCTTT. It encodes CASSPLGTGDTEAFF.

The V call is TRBV13, the J call TRBJ2-5; unclear D gene. The ends were cut back, 1 base at V and 4 bases at J, with 10 bases in the middle. The CDR3 covers 14 residues. Per germline, CDR1 PRHDT and CDR2 FYEKMQ (reference sequence). CDR3 in amino acids: CASSLALPPETQYF. The CDR3 DNA sequence: TGTGCCAGCAGCTTAGCCCTCCCCCCAGAGACCCAGTACTTC.

The chain employs TRBV6-5 and TRBJ2-5, with D perhaps matching TRBD2 (6 bases). The CDR3 extends over 16 amino acids. Trimming stripped 2 bases from V and 6 bases from J, with 19 bases between. Germline CDR1 MNHEY, CDR2 SVGAGI. CDR3 region: CASSYTINSGRQTQYF. DNA of the CDR3: TGTGCCAGCAGTTACACAATCAATTCAGGGAGGCAGACCCAGTACTTC.

The chain uses TRBV6-4 and TRBJ1-2; the D gene is possibly TRBD1 (6 bases). V was clipped by 0 bases and J by 8 bases, with 13 bases between them. From germline, CDR1 is MRHNA and CDR2 SNTAGT. The length of the CDR3 is 14 residues. The CDR3 region has the DNA TGTGCCAGCAGTGACTCACAGGGACTGGGCGGCTACACCTTC. Amino acid sequence: CASSDSQGLGGYTF.

The chain employs TRBV29-1 and TRBJ2-5; 7 nucleotides align to TRBD1. This CDR3 spans 12 amino acids. Germline V gene sequence: CDR1 SQVTM, CDR2 ANQGSEA. The CDR3 spells CILGQGEETQYF. As DNA, the CDR3 is TGCATATTGGGGCAGGGGGAAGAGACCCAGTACTTC.

This clone was seen once. V usage is TRBV5-1 and J usage is TRBJ2-5; D is unclear. Per germline, CDR1 SGHRS and CDR2 YFSETQ. The CDR3 runs 14 residues. Trimming removed 0 bases from V and 5 bases from J, with 11 bases in between. CDR3 in amino acids: CASSLVPGGETQYF. DNA for the CDR3: TGCGCCAGCAGCTTGGTCCCGGGTGGGGAGACCCAGTACTTC.

Only one count was recorded for this clone. The junction and the germline gene differ at one end; a read error may be behind it. The chain joins TRBV7-7 to TRBJ2-5, with D tentatively TRBD2 (7 bases). Germline CDR1 SSHAT, CDR2 FNYEAQ (reference sequence). The CDR3 has 15 amino acids. The chain's CDR3 is CASSLGRGAQETQYF. The CDR3 DNA follows: TGTGCTAGCAGCTTAGGTCGGGGGGCACAAGAGACCCAGTACTTC.

V is TRBV7-9 and J is TRBJ1-4; D unclear. The V gene's germline CDR1 is SEHNR and CDR2 FQNEAQ (reference sequence). V lost 7 bases to trimming and J lost 0 bases, with 9 bases between them. The CDR3 extends over 14 amino acids. CDR3 DNA: TGTGCCAGCATGGGCCTAGCAACTAATGAAAAACTGTTTTTT. This translates into CASMGLATNEKLFF.

As to this clone: This sample also contains other DNA sequences that code for the same CDR3. V and J are TRBV19 and TRBJ2-5; the match to TRBD2 covers 14 bases. Germline-derived CDR1 and CDR2 are LNHDA and SQIVND (reference sequence). V lost 2 bases, J lost 2 bases, and 1 base stayed unmatched. This CDR3 region has 16 residues. The CDR3 DNA reads TGTGCCAGTAGTATAAGACTAGCGGGGGGGCAAGAGACCCAGTACTTC. This encodes CASSIRLAGGQETQYF.

This clone was detected once. The chain employs TRBV6-6 and TRBJ1-2; D not resolved. The CDR3 length is 14 residues. The germline V and J ends were trimmed by 8 bases and 3 bases, with 16 bases remaining between them. Per the germline V gene, CDR1 is MNHNY and CDR2 is SVGAGI (reference sequence). The CDR3, as DNA: TGTGCCAGCGGTGGTTCAACCTGGGACTATGGCTACACCTTC. Its translation is CASGGSTWDYGYTF.

The chain has TRBV7-8 and TRBJ1-2; D gene uncertain. CDR3 size: 14 residues. Trimming pared 1 base from V and 3 bases from J, leaving 9 bases between. Germline values: CDR1 SGHVS, CDR2 FQNEAQ. For the CDR3, the DNA is TGTGCCAGCAGCTTAGATGGGGTAGACTATGGCTACACCTTC. Amino acid sequence: CASSLDGVDYGYTF.

The genes are TRBV6-6 and TRBJ2-7; either TRBD1 or TRBD2 may fit D (5 bases each). V lost 0 bases, J lost 0 bases, and 12 bases lay in between. The germline gives CDR1 MNHNY, CDR2 SVGAGI (reference sequence). The CDR3 is made up of 16 amino acids. The CDR3 bases are TGTGCCAGCAGTTACTCGCGGGTCGGGGCCTCCTACGAGCAGTACTTC. This gives the protein CASSYSRVGASYEQYF.